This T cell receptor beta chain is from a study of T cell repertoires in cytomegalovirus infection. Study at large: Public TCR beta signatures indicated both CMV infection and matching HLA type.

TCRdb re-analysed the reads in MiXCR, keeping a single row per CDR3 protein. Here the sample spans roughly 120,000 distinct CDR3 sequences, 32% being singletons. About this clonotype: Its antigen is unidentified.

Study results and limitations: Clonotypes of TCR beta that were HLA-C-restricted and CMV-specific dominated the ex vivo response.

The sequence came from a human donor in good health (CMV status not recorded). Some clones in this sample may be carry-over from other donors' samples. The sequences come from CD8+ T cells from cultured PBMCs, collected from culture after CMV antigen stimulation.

The CDR3 is CASSEEGQGRKYRREAFF. Written as DNA, the CDR3 is TGTGCCAGCAGTGAAGAGGGGCAGGGCCGAAAATACCGCCGTGAAGCTTTCTTT. The V call is TRBV2, the J call TRBJ1-1, with D possibly being TRBD1 (5 bases). CDR1 SNHLY and CDR2 FYNNEI come from the germline V gene. Trimming cost V 1 base and J 7 bases, with 25 bases left between them. The CDR3 runs 18 residues. Combining the CDR3 with reference TRBV2 and TRBJ1-1 gives the whole variable domain EPEVTQTPSHQVTQMGQEVILRCVPISNHLYFYWYRQILGQKVEFLVSFYNNEISEKSEIFDDQFSVERPDGSNFTLKIRSTKLEDSAMYFCASSEEGQGRKYRREAFFGQGTRLTVV.